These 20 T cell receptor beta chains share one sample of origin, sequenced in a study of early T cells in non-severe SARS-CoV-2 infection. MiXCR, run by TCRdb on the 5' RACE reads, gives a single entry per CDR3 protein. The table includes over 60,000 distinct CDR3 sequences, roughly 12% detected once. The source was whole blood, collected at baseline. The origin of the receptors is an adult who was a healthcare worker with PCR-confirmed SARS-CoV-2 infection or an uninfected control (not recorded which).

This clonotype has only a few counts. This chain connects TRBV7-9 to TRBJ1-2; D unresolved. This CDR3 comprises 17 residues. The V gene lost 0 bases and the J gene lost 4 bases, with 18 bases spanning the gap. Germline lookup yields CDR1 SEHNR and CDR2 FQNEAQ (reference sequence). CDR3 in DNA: TGTGCCAGCAGCTTAGCTTCGGCGCGCACTAACTCCTATGGCTACACCTTC. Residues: CASSLASARTNSYGYTF.

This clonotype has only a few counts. The CDR3 DNA follows: TGCAGTGCCCGGACAGGGGGAGGCTATGGCTACACCTTC. Translating gives CSARTGGGYGYTF. The rearrangement links TRBV20-1 to TRBJ1-2; 10 nucleotides line up with TRBD1. The V segment lost 6 bases and the J segment 4 bases; nucleotides outside the gene matches: 5. The CDR3 is 13 amino acids. Germline V gene sequence: CDR1 DFQATT, CDR2 SNEGSKA (reference sequence).

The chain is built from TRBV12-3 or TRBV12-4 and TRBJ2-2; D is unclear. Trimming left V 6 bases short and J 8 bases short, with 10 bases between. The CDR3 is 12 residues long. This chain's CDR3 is CASSPGLGELFF. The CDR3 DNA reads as TGTGCCAGCAGCCCCGGCCTAGGGGAGCTGTTTTTT.

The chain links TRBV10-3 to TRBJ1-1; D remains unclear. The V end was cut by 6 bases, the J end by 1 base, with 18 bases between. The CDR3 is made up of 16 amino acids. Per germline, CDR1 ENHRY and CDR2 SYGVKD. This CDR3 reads CAISPYAGGPNTEAFF. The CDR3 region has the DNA TGTGCCATCAGCCCTTACGCTGGAGGGCCGAACACTGAAGCTTTCTTT.

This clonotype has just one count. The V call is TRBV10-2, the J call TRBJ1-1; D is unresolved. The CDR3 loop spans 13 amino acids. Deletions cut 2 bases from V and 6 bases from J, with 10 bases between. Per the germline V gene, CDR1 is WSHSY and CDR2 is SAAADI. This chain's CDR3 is CASSEPYRAEAFF. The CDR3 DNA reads TGCGCCAGCAGTGAGCCCTATAGAGCTGAAGCTTTCTTT.

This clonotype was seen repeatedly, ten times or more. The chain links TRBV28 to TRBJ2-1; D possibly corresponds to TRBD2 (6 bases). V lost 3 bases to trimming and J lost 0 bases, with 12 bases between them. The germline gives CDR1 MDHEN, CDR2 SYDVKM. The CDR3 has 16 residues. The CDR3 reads CASSFPGESSYNEQFF. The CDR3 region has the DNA TGTGCCAGCAGTTTCCCGGGGGAGAGCTCCTACAATGAGCAGTTCTTC.

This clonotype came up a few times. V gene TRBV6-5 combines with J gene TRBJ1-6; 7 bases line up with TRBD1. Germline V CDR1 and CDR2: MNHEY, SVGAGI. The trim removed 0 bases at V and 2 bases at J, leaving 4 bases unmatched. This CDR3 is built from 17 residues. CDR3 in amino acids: CASSYSWDSAYNSPLHF. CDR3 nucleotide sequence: TGTGCCAGCAGTTACTCTTGGGACAGCGCCTATAATTCACCCCTCCACTTT.

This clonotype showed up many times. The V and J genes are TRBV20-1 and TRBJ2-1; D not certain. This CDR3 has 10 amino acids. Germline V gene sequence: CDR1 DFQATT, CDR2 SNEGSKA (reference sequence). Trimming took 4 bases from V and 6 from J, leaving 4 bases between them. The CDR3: CSANSNEQFF. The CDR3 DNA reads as TGCAGTGCTAACAGCAATGAGCAGTTCTTC.

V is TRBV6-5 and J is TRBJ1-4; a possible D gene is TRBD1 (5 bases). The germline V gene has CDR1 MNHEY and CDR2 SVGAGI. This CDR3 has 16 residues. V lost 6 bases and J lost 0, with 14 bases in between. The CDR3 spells CASRRDGLATNEKLFF. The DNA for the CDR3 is TGTGCCAGCAGAAGGGACGGACTTGCAACTAATGAAAAACTGTTTTTT.

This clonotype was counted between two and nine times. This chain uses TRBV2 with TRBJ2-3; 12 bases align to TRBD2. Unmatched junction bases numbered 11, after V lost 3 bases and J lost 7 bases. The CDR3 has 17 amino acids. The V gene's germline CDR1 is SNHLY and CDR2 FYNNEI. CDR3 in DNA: TGTGCCAGCAGTGACCCTCTCACTAGCGGGGGGAGGCATACGCAGTATTTT. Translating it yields CASSDPLTSGGRHTQYF. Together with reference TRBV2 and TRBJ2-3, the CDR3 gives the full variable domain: EPEVTQTPSHQVTQMGQEVILRCVPISNHLYFYWYRQILGQKVEFLVSFYNNEISEKSEIFDDQFSVERPDGSNFTLKIRSTKLEDSAMYFCASSDPLTSGGRHTQYFGPGTRLTVL.

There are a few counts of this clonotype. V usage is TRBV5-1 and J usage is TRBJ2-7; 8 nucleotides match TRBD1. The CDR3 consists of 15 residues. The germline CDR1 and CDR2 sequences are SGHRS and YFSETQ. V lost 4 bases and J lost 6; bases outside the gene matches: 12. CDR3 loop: CASSPAPDRVGEQYF. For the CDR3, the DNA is TGCGCCAGCAGCCCGGCCCCGGACAGGGTAGGCGAGCAGTACTTC. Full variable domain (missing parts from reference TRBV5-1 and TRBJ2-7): KAGVTQTPRYLIKTRGQQVTLSCSPISGHRSVSWYQQTPGQGLQFLFEYFSETQRNKGNFPGRFSGRQFSNSRSEMNVSTLELGDSALYLCASSPAPDRVGEQYFGPGTRLTVT.

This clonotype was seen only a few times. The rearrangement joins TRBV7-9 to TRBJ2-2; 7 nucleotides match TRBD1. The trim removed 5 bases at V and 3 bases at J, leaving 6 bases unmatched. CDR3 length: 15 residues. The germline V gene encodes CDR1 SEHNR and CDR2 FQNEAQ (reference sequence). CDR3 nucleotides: TGTGCCAGCAGCACAAACAGGGGAGACACCGGGGAGCTGTTTTTT. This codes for CASSTNRGDTGELFF.

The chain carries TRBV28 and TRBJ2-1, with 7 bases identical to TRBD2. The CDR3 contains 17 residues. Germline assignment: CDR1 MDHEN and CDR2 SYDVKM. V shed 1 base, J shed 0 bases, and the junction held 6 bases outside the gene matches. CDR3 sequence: CASSLFLAANSYNEQFF. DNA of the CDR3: TGTGCCAGCAGTTTATTTCTAGCGGCCAACTCCTACAATGAGCAGTTCTTC.

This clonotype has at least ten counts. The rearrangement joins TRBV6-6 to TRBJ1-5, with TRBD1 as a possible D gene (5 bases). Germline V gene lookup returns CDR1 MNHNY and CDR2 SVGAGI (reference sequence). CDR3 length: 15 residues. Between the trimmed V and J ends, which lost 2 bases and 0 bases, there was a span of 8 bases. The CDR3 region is CASSYRQPSNQPQHF. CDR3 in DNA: TGTGCCAGCAGTTACCGACAGCCTAGCAATCAGCCCCAGCATTTT.

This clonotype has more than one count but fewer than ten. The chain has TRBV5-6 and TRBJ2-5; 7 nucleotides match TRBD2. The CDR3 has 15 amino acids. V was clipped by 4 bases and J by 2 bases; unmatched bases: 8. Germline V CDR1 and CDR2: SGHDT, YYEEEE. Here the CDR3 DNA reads TGTGCCAGCAGCCGCGGGACTACGCCGCAAGAGACCCAGTACTTC. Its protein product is CASSRGTTPQETQYF.

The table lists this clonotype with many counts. The CDR3 nucleotides read TGCGCCAGCAGCAAGGGGACTAGCCCCTACAATGAGCAGTTCTTC. Protein sequence: CASSKGTSPYNEQFF. The chain has TRBV5-1 and TRBJ2-1; 9 bases match TRBD2. The V gene's germline CDR1 is SGHRS and CDR2 YFSETQ. Trimming removed 4 bases from V and 2 bases from J; junction bases left unmatched: 4. This CDR3 has 15 amino acids.

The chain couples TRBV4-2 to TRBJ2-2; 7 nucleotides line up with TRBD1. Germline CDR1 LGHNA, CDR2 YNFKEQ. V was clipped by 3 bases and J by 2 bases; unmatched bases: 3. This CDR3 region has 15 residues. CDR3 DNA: TGTGCCAGCAGCCAGGACAGGACCAACACCGGGGAGCTGTTTTTT. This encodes CASSQDRTNTGELFF.

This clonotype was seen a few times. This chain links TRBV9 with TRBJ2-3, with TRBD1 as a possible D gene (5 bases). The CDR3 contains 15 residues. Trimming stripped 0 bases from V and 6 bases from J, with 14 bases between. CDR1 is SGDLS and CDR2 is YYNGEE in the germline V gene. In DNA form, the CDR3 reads TGTGCCAGCAGCGTAGGGGGCCGGATAACGGATACGCAGTATTTT. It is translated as CASSVGGRITDTQYF.

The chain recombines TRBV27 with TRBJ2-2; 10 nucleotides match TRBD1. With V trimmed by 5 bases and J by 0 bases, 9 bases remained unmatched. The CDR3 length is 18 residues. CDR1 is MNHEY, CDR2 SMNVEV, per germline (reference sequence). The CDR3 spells CASSPRDRGHTNTGELFF. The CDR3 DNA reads TGTGCCAGCAGTCCCCGGGACAGGGGCCATACGAACACCGGGGAGCTGTTTTTT.

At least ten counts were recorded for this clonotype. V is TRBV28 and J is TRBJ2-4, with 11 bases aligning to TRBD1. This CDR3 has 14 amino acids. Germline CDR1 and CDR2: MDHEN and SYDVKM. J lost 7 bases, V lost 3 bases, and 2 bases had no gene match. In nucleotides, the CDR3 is TGTGCCAGCAGTTTTGGGGACAGGGGGAACATTCAGTACTTC. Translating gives CASSFGDRGNIQYF.